Listed below are T cell receptor beta chains from one sample, sequenced in a study of cytomegalovirus exposure and HLA in healthy donors. Measured with immunoSEQ multiplex PCR; TCRdb has only the in-frame clones, and not every one. The sample yields roughly 140,000 clones, approximately 79% seen once. Specimen: PBMCs. Receptor source: a man in his fifties in good health and CMV-seropositive. CDR3s include the opening cysteine and the closing phenylalanine or tryptophan. D genes are given only for firm matches. Clone size, where shown, is once, few, many, or a class for clones that have expanded.

D gene: -
J gene: TRBJ2-7
V gene: TRBV7-8
clone size: -
CDR3 DNA: TGTGCCAGCAGCTTAGCGGGGGGTGCGTACGAGCAGTACTTC
CDR3 protein: CASSLAGGAYEQYF

D gene: TRBD1
J gene: TRBJ2-7
V gene: TRBV6-1
clone size: -
CDR3 DNA: TGTGCCAGCAGAGACAGGGGGGCGCCGTACGAGCAGTACTTC
CDR3 protein: CASRDRGAPYEQYF

D gene: -
J gene: TRBJ2-3
V gene: TRBV28
clone size: few
CDR3 DNA: TGTGCCAGCAGTTCCCAAGGAGGGAACCCACAGTCAACTAACACAGATACGCAGTATTTT
CDR3 protein: CASSSQGGNPQSTNTDTQYF

D gene: -
J gene: TRBJ1-5
V gene: TRBV5-8
clone size: -
CDR3 DNA: TGTGCCAGCAGCAGGACTCGGGATCAGCCCCAGCATTTT
CDR3 protein: CASSRTRDQPQHF

D gene: TRBD2
J gene: TRBJ2-5
V gene: TRBV18
clone size: -
CDR3 DNA: TGTGCCAGCTCACCTATTATGACTAGCGGGGCCACCGCGACCCAGTACTTC
CDR3 protein: CASSPIMTSGATATQYF

D gene: -
J gene: TRBJ1-5
V gene: TRBV10-3
clone size: -
CDR3 DNA: TGTGCCATCGCCAGGGATGCAACAAATCAGCCCCAGCATTTT
CDR3 protein: CAIARDATNQPQHF

D gene: TRBD2
J gene: TRBJ2-2
V gene: TRBV4-1
clone size: -
CDR3 DNA: TGCGCCAGCAGCCTTATAAGAGCGGGAAGGGTCACCGGGGAGCTGTTTTTT
CDR3 protein: CASSLIRAGRVTGELFF

D gene: -
J gene: TRBJ1-5
V gene: TRBV6-1
clone size: -
CDR3 DNA: TGTGCCAGCAGTGTCGAGACAGATCAGCCCCAGCATTTT
CDR3 protein: CASSVETDQPQHF

D gene: TRBD1
J gene: TRBJ1-1
V gene: TRBV10-3
clone size: -
CDR3 DNA: TGTGCCATCAGTGAGTCCCGGGACAGTGAAGCTTTCTTT
CDR3 protein: CAISESRDSEAFF

D gene: -
J gene: TRBJ2-3
V gene: TRBV25-1
clone size: few
CDR3 DNA: TGTGCCAGCAGCCCAGTGGCAGATACGCAGTATTTT
CDR3 protein: CASSPVADTQYF

D gene: TRBD1
J gene: TRBJ1-1
V gene: TRBV29-1
clone size: -
CDR3 DNA: TGCAGCACAGGGACAGAGAACACTGAAGCTTTCTTT
CDR3 protein: CSTGTENTEAFF

D gene: -
J gene: TRBJ1-2
V gene: TRBV4-1
clone size: -
CDR3 DNA: TGCGCCAGCAGCGAAGATTACAGGGAAAACTATGGCTACACCTTC
CDR3 protein: CASSEDYRENYGYTF

D gene: TRBD2
J gene: TRBJ2-3
V gene: TRBV6-1
clone size: -
CDR3 DNA: TGTGCCAGCAGTGAAGAACTAGCGGGAGACACAGATACGCAGTATTTT
CDR3 protein: CASSEELAGDTDTQYF

D gene: -
J gene: TRBJ2-7
V gene: TRBV10-2
clone size: -
CDR3 DNA: TGCGCCAGCGCTGAGGGAGGCATCGAGCAGTACTTC
CDR3 protein: CASAEGGIEQYF

D gene: -
J gene: TRBJ2-7
V gene: TRBV28
clone size: -
CDR3 DNA: TGTGCCAGCAGCCTTAGACGGGGGGCCTCCTACGAGCAGTACTTC
CDR3 protein: CASSLRRGASYEQYF

D gene: -
J gene: TRBJ2-2
V gene: TRBV27
clone size: -
CDR3 DNA: TGTGCCAGCTTAGCCACGAACACCGGGGAGCTGTTTTTT
CDR3 protein: CASLATNTGELFF

D gene: TRBD1
J gene: TRBJ1-1
V gene: TRBV7-6
clone size: once
CDR3 DNA: TGTGCCAGCAGCTTACCGAGCAGGGGGTTCATGAACACTGAAGCTTTCTTT
CDR3 protein: CASSLPSRGFMNTEAFF

D gene: TRBD1
J gene: TRBJ1-5
V gene: TRBV15
clone size: once
CDR3 DNA: TGTGCCACAAAACCGGGACAGGGGTTGTATCAGCCCCAGCATTTT
CDR3 protein: CATKPGQGLYQPQHF

D gene: TRBD2
J gene: TRBJ2-2
V gene: TRBV11-3
clone size: -
CDR3 DNA: TGTGCCAGCAGCCCCGGGGGGGCTAACACCGGGGAGCTGTTTTTT
CDR3 protein: CASSPGGANTGELFF

D gene: -
J gene: TRBJ1-1
V gene: TRBV29-1
clone size: -
CDR3 DNA: TGCAGCGTTGAAGATCGCAGGACAGTGAACACTGAAGCTTTCTTT
CDR3 protein: CSVEDRRTVNTEAFF